The TCR beta chain under discussion was sequenced for a study of blood T cell repertoires in COVID-19 (dated by TCRdb to 2018 to 2021). Study-wide context: Samples from collaborators originated in the United States, Italy and Spain and spanned both the acute and convalescent phases of COVID-19. The material from the prospective study consisted of cDNA or gDNA derived from T cells, B-cell-depleted T cells, or PBMCs. Subjects who had been exposed to COVID-19, were actively infected with it, or had recovered from it provided the deeply sampled blood TCRbeta repertoires that made up the dataset. A freely available public database, intended as a resource for researchers studying the immune response to SARS-CoV-2, is where the repertoires were released. The samples were drawn from two sources: the first 160 participants of the ongoing ImmuneRACE study, and 950 to 1,500 subjects contributed by 6 global collaborators. The sample metadata nearly always contained a de-identified subject ID, COVID-19 status, age in years and sex. Where available, HLA class I and class II types were obtained from metadata supplied by the sample provider rather than from assay-based typing. Summary of the overall study and its limitations: Clinical and demographic metadata were provided uncurated, with the amount varying by source and participant.

The germline ends are 13 bases apart after V is trimmed by 6 bases and J by 4 bases. The CDR3 sequence holds 14 residues, the cysteine and phenylalanine included. Solely the CDR3 DNA is kept, with 42 bases framed from the first base. The germline V gene encodes CDR1 LNHNV and CDR2 YYDKDF (reference sequence). The immunoSEQ Assay, a bias-controlled multiplex PCR, was used to amplify TCRbeta CDR3 regions from genomic DNA. Regarding the original processing steps: Nucleated cell counts per sample were estimated from amplification of reference gene primers within the assay. To quantify the absolute abundance of each unique TCRbeta CDR3 rearrangement, sequence reads were collapsed and filtered. For each sample, productive Simpson clonality was calculated as the square root of Simpson's diversity index over productive rearrangements. TCRdb took this table from immuneACCESS and kept in-frame rearrangements with V and J called. Such tables lack part of the clones; where checked against another copy, unresolved V genes explain under half of the gap, and the rest is unexplained. The V and J calls and clone size were taken over from that table, and D and trimming were inferred from the DNA. This sample holds about 160,000 clones; nearly 80% were observed only once. Approximately 15% of the sample is taken by the ten largest.

The collaborating institutions used their own protocols to collect whole blood in K2EDTA tubes. For TCRbeta analysis, collaborators shipped samples as frozen whole blood, isolated PBMCs, or DNA extracted from either of those sample types. Turning to this clone: There is no known antigen for this receptor. No clone much larger than this one lies a single base away; base qualities are absent.

The sequenced sample consisted of peripheral blood. The rearranged chain carries TRBV15 and TRBJ1-3; the D gene is perhaps TRBD1, from 5 matching bases. The clonotype comes from a woman aged 80 or over with acute or convalescent COVID-19. The DNA sequence is TGTGCCACCAGGTCAGGGACTGCGGGAAACACCATATATTTT. Its protein reads: CATRSGTAGNTIYF.